One and the same sample provided the 16 T cell receptor beta chains below, sequenced in a study of cytomegalovirus exposure and HLA in healthy donors. Amplification used 60 Vbeta primers and 13 Jbeta primers. Some clones are missing from TCRdb's copy, which holds only in-frame ones; the method was immunoSEQ multiplex PCR. Of 100,000 or so clones in the sample, 60% to 85% were seen once. Sequenced sample: PBMCs. Receptor source: a woman in her thirties or forties in good health and CMV-seropositive.

This chain uses TRBV15 with TRBJ2-1, with TRBD2 matching over 10 bases. Per germline, CDR1 LNHNV and CDR2 YYDKDF (reference sequence). CDR3 length: 16 amino acids. V lost 3 bases and J lost 7; bases outside the gene matches: 9. The CDR3 reads CATSSPQGLAANEQFF. DNA of the CDR3: TGTGCCACCAGCAGTCCCCAAGGACTAGCGGCGAATGAGCAGTTCTTC.

The chain recombines TRBV27 with TRBJ1-5; D is ambiguous. There are 13 residues in the CDR3. CDR1 is MNHEY, CDR2 SMNVEV, per germline (reference sequence). Deletions cut 1 base from V and 3 bases from J, with 4 bases between. The CDR3 region has the DNA TGTGCCAGCAGTTTATGGGCCAATCAGCCCCAGCATTTT. Protein product: CASSLWANQPQHF.

The chain links TRBV9 to TRBJ1-5; D might be TRBD1 (5 bases). The CDR3 is 14 residues long. V shed 2 bases and J shed 4 bases, with 10 bases lying between them. CDR1 and CDR2 from the germline V gene are SGDLS and YYNGEE. The CDR3 loop is CASSVTGKNQPQHF. The DNA for the CDR3 is TGTGCCAGCAGCGTTACAGGAAAAAATCAGCCCCAGCATTTT.

The chain employs TRBV9 and TRBJ1-3, with 7 bases lining up with TRBD1. Germline CDR1 reads SGDLS; CDR2 reads YYNGEE. V lost 3 bases and J lost 2; bases outside the gene matches: 5. The CDR3 length is 15 residues. CDR3 nucleotides: TGTGCCAGCAGCGCCGAACAGGGGCCTGGAAACACCATATATTTT. Translating gives CASSAEQGPGNTIYF. Variable domain in full (rest from reference TRBV9 and TRBJ1-3): DSGVTQTPKHLITATGQRVTLRCSPRSGDLSVYWYQQSLDQGLQFLIQYYNGEERAKGNILERFSAQQFPDLHSELNLSSLELGDSALYFCASSAEQGPGNTIYFGEGSWLTVV.

The V call is TRBV6-5, the J call TRBJ2-5; 7 nucleotides agree with TRBD2. The J call is doubtful: the DNA matches TRBJ2-7 better. CDR3 length: 14 residues. Germline lookup yields CDR1 MNHEY and CDR2 SVGAGI. The CDR3 DNA is TGTGCCACCCGTCTTGCGGGAGAAGACTACGAGCAGTACTTC. Protein: CATRLAGEDYEQYF.

In this sample, this clone turned up a few times. V gene TRBV25-1 combines with J gene TRBJ2-2; 8 nucleotides agree with TRBD2. J was trimmed by 2 bases and V by 11 bases; bases with no gene match: 10. Germline V CDR1 and CDR2: MGHDK, SYGVNS. The CDR3 has 15 residues. CDR3 amino acids: CAASPRGGNTGELFF. For the CDR3, the DNA is TGTGCCGCTTCCCCCCGGGGGGGAAACACCGGGGAGCTGTTTTTT.

This clone was seen once. The chain combines TRBV4-3 with TRBJ1-2, with D possibly being TRBD1 (5 bases). Germline-derived CDR1 and CDR2 are LGHNA and YSLEER. Trimming cost V 2 bases and J 5 bases, with 12 bases left between them. The length of the CDR3 is 14 residues. The CDR3 loop is CASSQYDRGYGYTF. Written as DNA, the CDR3 is TGCGCCAGCAGCCAATACGACAGAGGATATGGCTACACCTTC.

The rearrangement links TRBV6-1 to TRBJ2-2; 11 nucleotides agree with TRBD2. The V and J ends lost 3 bases and 4 bases, in that order; junction bases with no gene match: 4. CDR3 size: 16 residues. The germline V gene encodes CDR1 MNHNS and CDR2 SASEGT. CDR3 amino acids: CASSDLAGGGTGELFF. The CDR3, as DNA: TGTGCCAGCAGTGACCTAGCGGGGGGAGGCACCGGGGAGCTGTTTTTT.

The rearrangement uses TRBV5-5 and TRBJ2-7; 10 bases match TRBD2. The germline gives CDR1 SGHKS, CDR2 YYEKEE (reference sequence). Trimming at V came to 7 bases and at J to 6 bases, leaving 7 bases not matched to a gene. This CDR3 is built from 13 residues. The CDR3, as DNA: TGTGCCAGCGGCCCTAGCGGGAGAATCGAGCAGTACTTC. This sequence encodes CASGPSGRIEQYF.

A few counts support this clone. The J gene is TRBJ1-2, the V gene TRBV11-2; TRBD1 is a possible D gene (5 bases). CDR1 is SGHAT, CDR2 FQNNGV, per germline. The CDR3 runs to 14 residues. Trimming cost V 1 base and J 4 bases, with 10 bases left between them. The CDR3 DNA sequence: TGTGCCAGCAGCTTAGTTCAAGGGGCCTATGGCTACACCTTC. Amino acid sequence: CASSLVQGAYGYTF.

Comment on this clone: Other DNA variants within this sample encode the same CDR3. This sequence joins TRBV19 and TRBJ2-1; D not certain. Germline V lookup: CDR1 LNHDA, CDR2 SQIVND (reference sequence). The germline V and J ends were trimmed by 2 bases and 4 bases, with 3 bases remaining between them. The length of the CDR3 is 12 residues. For the CDR3, the DNA is TGTGCCAGTAGTATATCTTACAATGAGCAGTTCTTC. Its protein is CASSISYNEQFF.

The chain is built from TRBV9 and TRBJ1-3, with D perhaps TRBD1 (5 bases). V lost 7 bases to trimming and J lost 3 bases, with 11 bases between them. CDR3 length: 13 residues. CDR1 is SGDLS and CDR2 is YYNGEE in the germline V gene. The CDR3 loop reads CASSRQIGNTIYF. The CDR3 DNA reads TGTGCCAGCTCCCGACAGATTGGAAACACCATATATTTT.

Remarks on this clone: At one end, the junction sequence differs from germline, possibly due to a read error. Other DNA sequences of this sample code for an identical CDR3. V is TRBV10-3 and J is TRBJ1-6, with TRBD1 matching 9 bases. The germline gives CDR1 ENHRY, CDR2 SYGVKD. The CDR3 is 14 residues long. CDR3 sequence (DNA): TGTGCCATCAGCGCCGGACAGGGGAATTCGCCCCTCCACTTT. Amino acid sequence: CAISAGQGNSPLHF.

This clone has just a few counts. This rearrangement joins TRBV13 to TRBJ1-1; TRBD1 agrees at 9 bases. This CDR3 region has 15 residues. The germline gives CDR1 PRHDT, CDR2 FYEKMQ (reference sequence). Germline trimming cut 5 bases from V and 6 bases from J; bases unmatched to any gene: 10. The DNA for the CDR3 is TGTGCCAGCAGCCTAACCCGGGACAGGGCTCCTGAAGCTTTCTTT. It codes for CASSLTRDRAPEAFF.

The V gene is TRBV19, the J gene TRBJ1-2, with 8 bases identical to TRBD1. The CDR3 is 13 residues long. The V gene's germline CDR1 is LNHDA and CDR2 SQIVND (reference sequence). The ends lost 5 bases at V and 5 bases at J; junction bases unmatched: 4. CDR3 bases: TGTGCCAGTAGTTATCAGGGGGCATATGGCTACACCTTC. Residues: CASSYQGAYGYTF.

This clone was recorded a few times. The rearrangement uses TRBV7-2 and TRBJ1-6; D might be TRBD1 (6 bases). V was trimmed by 5 bases and J by 6 bases, leaving 20 bases between them. The germline V gene encodes CDR1 SGHTA and CDR2 FQGNSA. The CDR3 is 17 residues long. CDR3 nucleotide sequence: TGTGCCAGCAGCCTCACCTACATCGGACAGCTTAATTCACCCCTCCACTTT. Protein product: CASSLTYIGQLNSPLHF.